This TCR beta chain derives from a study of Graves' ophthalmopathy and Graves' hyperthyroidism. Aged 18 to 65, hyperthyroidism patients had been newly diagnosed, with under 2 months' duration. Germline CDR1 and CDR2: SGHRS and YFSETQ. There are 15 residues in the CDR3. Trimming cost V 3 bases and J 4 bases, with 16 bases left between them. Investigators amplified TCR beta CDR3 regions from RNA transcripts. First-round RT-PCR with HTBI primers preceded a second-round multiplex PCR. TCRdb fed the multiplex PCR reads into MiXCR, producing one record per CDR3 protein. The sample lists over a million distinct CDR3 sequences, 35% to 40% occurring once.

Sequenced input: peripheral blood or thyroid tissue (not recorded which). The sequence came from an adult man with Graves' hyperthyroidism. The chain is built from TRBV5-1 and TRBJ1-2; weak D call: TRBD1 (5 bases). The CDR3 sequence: CASSSVQGSGYGYTF. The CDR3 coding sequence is TGCGCCAGCAGCTCGGTGCAGGGTTCCGGCTATGGCTACACCTTC.